The clone carrying this T cell receptor beta chain was observed a handful of times. Its antigen is undetermined. These data are taken from a study of response to subunit inactivated influenza vaccine. Findings and caveats of the study: T cells newly recruited by each seasonal influenza vaccination are few, the authors suggested.

Via MiXCR, TCRdb re-called the RT-PCR reads, giving one row per CDR3 protein. The sample records approximately 700,000 distinct CDR3 sequences, approximately 14% being singletons. This CDR3 has 15 residues. Germline V lookup: CDR1 KGHSH, CDR2 LQKENI. V gave up 3 bases and J gave up 1 base, with 13 bases separating them. This TCR was sampled from a man in his fifties or sixties who received an inactivated influenza vaccine. The chain carries TRBV18 and TRBJ2-7; D unresolved. The source was PBMCs from blood, collected 12 days after vaccination. In DNA, the CDR3 is TGTGCCAGCTCACCCTTTGGACGGAATTCCTACGAGCAGTACTTC. Protein sequence: CASSPFGRNSYEQYF.